The rows below give T cell receptor beta chains drawn from one sample of a study of blood T cells in healthy people across ages. One entry per CDR3 protein, called by TCRdb with MiXCR from the 5' RACE reads. Among 1.4 million or so distinct CDR3 sequences, about 42% were seen once, and the ten largest hold around 4%. Source material: blood. Source of these receptors: a woman between 18 and 30 years old in good health. Both conserved end residues are part of each CDR3. The D gene is left open where the match is weak. Size is omitted from some rows. Given values are once, few, many or a class for expanded clones.

J	size	V	D	DNA	CDR3
TRBJ2-1	few	TRBV27	.	TGTGCCAGCAGTTTCCAGGGGGGACTTGCGGGTAATTCCTACAATGAGCAGTTCTTC	CASSFQGGLAGNSYNEQFF
TRBJ2-6	.	TRBV29-1	.	TGCAGCGTCCAAATGGGGGCCAACGTCCTGACTTTC	CSVQMGANVLTF
TRBJ2-1	few	TRBV5-1	.	TGCGCCAGCCGAAAATCCCGGGACCCCACGGTCCATGAGCAGTTCTTC	CASRKSRDPTVHEQFF
TRBJ1-2	few	TRBV29-1	TRBD1	TGCAGCGTTACAGGGGCGCATGGCTACACCTTC	CSVTGAHGYTF
TRBJ1-1	few	TRBV7-9	TRBD1	TGTGCCAGCAGCTCAGGACAGGGAGAGTGGACTGAAGCTTTCTTT	CASSSGQGEWTEAFF
TRBJ1-2	few	TRBV12-3/TRBV12-4	TRBD1	TGTGCCAGCACACGGACAGGGGCCTATGGCTACACCTTC	CASTRTGAYGYTF
TRBJ1-2	.	TRBV7-9	TRBD1	TGTGCCAGCAGCACCCGGGACAGGGGAAACTATGGCTACACCTTC	CASSTRDRGNYGYTF
TRBJ1-1	.	TRBV5-5	.	TGTGCCAGCAGCCTCCAACAGGGAATTTACACCGAAGCTTTCTTT	CASSLQQGIYTEAFF
TRBJ2-3	.	TRBV20-1	TRBD2	TGCAGTGCTTCGGGCCCTCTAGCGGGAGGTCCAGATACGCAGTATTTT	CSASGPLAGGPDTQYF
TRBJ2-7	few	TRBV5-4	.	TGTGCCAGCAGCTTCTCGCAGAGAGAGAATGCCGAGCAGTACTTC	CASSFSQRENAEQYF
TRBJ1-5	.	TRBV20-1	.	TGCAGTGCCACGGGGGCGGTCGGGGTCCATCAGCCCCAGCATTTT	CSATGAVGVHQPQHF
TRBJ2-7	.	TRBV9	.	TGTGCCAGCAGCGTAGGTGGGCTGCACTCCTACGAGCAGTACTTC	CASSVGGLHSYEQYF
TRBJ2-7	few	TRBV14	.	TGTGCCAGCAGCCAAGGAAACCGCGGATCTCTCGAGCAGTACTTC	CASSQGNRGSLEQYF
TRBJ2-3	.	TRBV7-9	.	TGTGCCAGCAGCTTAAACAGGTACCTCACAGATACGCAGTATTTT	CASSLNRYLTDTQYF
TRBJ2-7	.	TRBV12-3/TRBV12-4	.	TGTGCCAGCAGGTTTGCAGGGAACGAGCAGTACTTC	CASRFAGNEQYF
TRBJ2-7	once	TRBV20-1	TRBD1	TGCAGTGCTAGCCCCCAGGGGGTCTACGAGCAGTACTTC	CSASPQGVYEQYF
TRBJ1-1	.	TRBV7-6	.	TGTGCCAGCAGCTTATCCCACGGTGGGCCAGGGACTGAAGCTTTCTTT	CASSLSHGGPGTEAFF
TRBJ2-3	once	TRBV6-2/TRBV6-3	TRBD2	TGTGCCGGCTCCAATAGCGGGGGTCGCACAGATACGCAGTATTTT	CAGSNSGGRTDTQYF
TRBJ1-2	.	TRBV6-1	.	TGTGCCAGCAGTGAACTCGGTGGAGGTGGCTACACCTTC	CASSELGGGGYTF
TRBJ1-6	.	TRBV7-2	.	TGTGCCAGCAGCTTAACCGGGCTAGAGTTTTATTCACCCCTCCACTTT	CASSLTGLEFYSPLHF
TRBJ1-5	many	TRBV5-1	.	TGCGCCAGCAGCTTTGAGGGGAATCAGCCCCAGCATTTT	CASSFEGNQPQHF
TRBJ2-7	once	TRBV30	.	TGTGCCTGGACCAACCCCTCCTACGAGCAGTACTTC	CAWTNPSYEQYF
TRBJ1-5	.	TRBV20-1	.	TGCAGTGCTTTGGACAGAAATAGCAATCAGCCCCAGCATTTT	CSALDRNSNQPQHF
TRBJ2-7	.	TRBV20-1	.	TGCAGTGCTAGGGAACAGGGAGAGATCTACGAGCAGTACTTC	CSAREQGEIYEQYF
TRBJ2-2	few	TRBV9	.	TGTGCCAGCAGCGTAGGCGACAGGAGGGACACCGGGGAGCTGTTTTTT	CASSVGDRRDTGELFF
TRBJ1-1	.	TRBV20-1	.	TGCAGTGCTAGAGCAGGGGCCAACACTGAAGCTTTCTTT	CSARAGANTEAFF
TRBJ2-2	.	TRBV12-3/TRBV12-4	.	TGTGCCAGCAGTCCGGGAGCGGGCGGGGAGCTGTTTTTT	CASSPGAGGELFF
TRBJ2-3	.	TRBV2	.	TGTGCCAGCAGTGAGGGTCTTAGTTCGGATACGCAGTATTTT	CASSEGLSSDTQYF
TRBJ1-1	.	TRBV20-1	TRBD1	TGCAGTGCGGGGACAGAGAGGGGGATTGAAGCTTTCTTT	CSAGTERGIEAFF
TRBJ2-7	.	TRBV6-6	.	TGTGCCAGCAGTTATTACCGGGACCCATACGAGCAGTACTTC	CASSYYRDPYEQYF
TRBJ2-1	.	TRBV20-1	TRBD1	TGCAGTGCTAGCGGGACAGGGATCAATGAGCAGTTCTTC	CSASGTGINEQFF
TRBJ2-2	once	TRBV11-2	.	TGTGCCAGCAGCTTAGTTCCTAGCCCCAACACCGGGGAGCTGTTTTTT	CASSLVPSPNTGELFF
TRBJ1-1	once	TRBV7-6	.	TGTGCCAGCAGCTTAGAGGTTGGAGGTCCTGAAGCTTTCTTT	CASSLEVGGPEAFF
TRBJ2-4	few	TRBV4-3	TRBD2	TGCGCCAGCAGCCAAGATAGGGACTACCAACAGTACTTC	CASSQDRDYQQYF
TRBJ1-2	.	TRBV4-3	TRBD1	TGCGCCAGCAGCCAACAAGCCTACAGGGGAAATGACTATGGCTACACCTTC	CASSQQAYRGNDYGYTF
TRBJ2-7	.	TRBV20-1	TRBD2	TGCAGTGCTAGAGTGGCGGGAGGGCCAAACGAGCAGTACTTC	CSARVAGGPNEQYF
TRBJ2-1	few	TRBV9	TRBD2	TGTGCCAGCAGCGTAGTTGATAGCGGGAGTTACTCCTACAATGAGCAGTTCTTC	CASSVVDSGSYSYNEQFF
TRBJ1-2	once	TRBV7-2	.	TGTGCCAGCAGCTTGTCGACAGGTTACTATGGCTACACCTTC	CASSLSTGYYGYTF
TRBJ1-2	few	TRBV7-9	TRBD1	TGTGCCAGCAGCCCCTCCCGGGACAGGGTGAATGGCTACACCTTC	CASSPSRDRVNGYTF
TRBJ2-2	few	TRBV14	TRBD1	TGTGCCAGCAGCCGGGACAGGGTGAACACCGGGGAGCTGTTTTTT	CASSRDRVNTGELFF
TRBJ2-1	.	TRBV13	.	TGTGCCAGCAGCTCCCGGGGTATTACAATCTCCTACAATGAGCAGTTCTTC	CASSSRGITISYNEQFF
TRBJ2-1	.	TRBV20-1	.	TGCAGTGCTAGAGAAGGGGGGAGGAGCTCCTACAATGAGCAGTTCTTC	CSAREGGRSSYNEQFF
TRBJ2-4	.	TRBV24-1	TRBD1	TGTGCCACCAGTGACACCGGGACAGAGAAAAACATTCAGTACTTC	CATSDTGTEKNIQYF
TRBJ2-1	.	TRBV20-1	.	TGCAGTGCTAGTTCTGAATATCAGTTCTTC	CSASSEYQFF
TRBJ2-6	.	TRBV7-2	.	TGTGCCAGCAGCTTGGTGCAGGGCTGGGCCAACGTCCTGACTTTC	CASSLVQGWANVLTF
TRBJ2-1	.	TRBV5-1	.	TGCGCCAGCAGCTTGGGTCAGGGGTTTAATGAGCAGTTCTTC	CASSLGQGFNEQFF
TRBJ2-3	few	TRBV11-2	.	TGTGCCAGCAGCAAAATGAGTCGGTTCTATCGGGCAGATACGCAGTATTTT	CASSKMSRFYRADTQYF
TRBJ2-1	.	TRBV5-1	TRBD2	TGCGCCAGCAGCTTGGTTAGCGGGAGTGGAAATGAGCAGTTCTTC	CASSLVSGSGNEQFF
TRBJ1-1	.	TRBV12-3/TRBV12-4	.	TGTGCCAGCAGTACAGTGAATCTTCCTGAAGCTTTCTTT	CASSTVNLPEAFF
TRBJ2-7	.	TRBV2	.	TGTGCCAGCAGTGATGGGCAGGAGGCCTACGAGCAGTACTTC	CASSDGQEAYEQYF
TRBJ2-3	few	TRBV20-1	TRBD2	TGCAGTGCTACCGCTAGCGGGGGCCGCACAGATACGCAGTATTTT	CSATASGGRTDTQYF
TRBJ2-7	once	TRBV6-2/TRBV6-3	.	TGTGCCAGCATGGACAGCTACGAGCAGTACTTC	CASMDSYEQYF
TRBJ2-1	.	TRBV2	TRBD2	TGTGCCAGCACCGGACTAGCTCCGAATGAGCAGTTCTTC	CASTGLAPNEQFF
TRBJ2-1	.	TRBV4-3	.	TGCGCCAGCAGCCGCCGGACGGACGTTGGGGAGCAGTTCTTC	CASSRRTDVGEQFF
TRBJ2-1	.	TRBV27	TRBD2	TGTGCCAGCACCCTGGGGATGGGACTAAACAATGAGCAGTTCTTC	CASTLGMGLNNEQFF